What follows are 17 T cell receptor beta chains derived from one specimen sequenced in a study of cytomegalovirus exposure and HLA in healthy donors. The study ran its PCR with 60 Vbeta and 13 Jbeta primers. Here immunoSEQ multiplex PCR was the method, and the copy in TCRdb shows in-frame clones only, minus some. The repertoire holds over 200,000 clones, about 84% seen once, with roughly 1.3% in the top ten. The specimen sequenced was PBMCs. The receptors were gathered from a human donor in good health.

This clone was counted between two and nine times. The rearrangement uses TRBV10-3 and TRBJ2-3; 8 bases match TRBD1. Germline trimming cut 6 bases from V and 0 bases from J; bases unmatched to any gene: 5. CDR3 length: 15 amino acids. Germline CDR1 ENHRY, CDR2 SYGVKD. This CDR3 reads CAIRDGTGSTDTQYF. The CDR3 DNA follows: TGTGCCATCAGGGATGGGACAGGTAGCACAGATACGCAGTATTTT.

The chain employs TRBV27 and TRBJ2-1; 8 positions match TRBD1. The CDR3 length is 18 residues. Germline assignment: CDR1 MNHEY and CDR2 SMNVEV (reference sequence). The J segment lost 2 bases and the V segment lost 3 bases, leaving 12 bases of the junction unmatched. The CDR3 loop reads CASSFFFMDRAPYNEQFF. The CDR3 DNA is TGTGCCAGCAGTTTCTTCTTTATGGACAGGGCCCCCTACAATGAGCAGTTCTTC.

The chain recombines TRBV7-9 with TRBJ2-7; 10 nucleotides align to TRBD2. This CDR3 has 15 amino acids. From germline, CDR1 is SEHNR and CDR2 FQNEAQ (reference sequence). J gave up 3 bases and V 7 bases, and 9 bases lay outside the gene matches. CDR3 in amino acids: CASTRGLADSYEQYF. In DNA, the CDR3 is TGTGCCAGCACCCGCGGACTAGCGGATAGCTACGAGCAGTACTTC.

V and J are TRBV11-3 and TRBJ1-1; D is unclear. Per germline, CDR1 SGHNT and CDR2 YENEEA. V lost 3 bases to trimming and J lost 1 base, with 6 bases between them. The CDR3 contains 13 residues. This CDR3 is CASSLNTNTEAFF. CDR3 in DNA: TGTGCCAGCAGCTTGAACACGAACACTGAAGCTTTCTTT.

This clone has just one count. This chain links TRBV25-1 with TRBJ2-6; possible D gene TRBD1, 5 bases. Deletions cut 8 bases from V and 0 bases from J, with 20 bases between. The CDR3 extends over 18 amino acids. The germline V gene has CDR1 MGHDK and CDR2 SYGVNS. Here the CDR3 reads CASGSARGRNSGANVLTF. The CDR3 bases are TGTGCCAGCGGTAGTGCTAGGGGCAGGAACTCTGGGGCCAACGTCCTGACTTTC.

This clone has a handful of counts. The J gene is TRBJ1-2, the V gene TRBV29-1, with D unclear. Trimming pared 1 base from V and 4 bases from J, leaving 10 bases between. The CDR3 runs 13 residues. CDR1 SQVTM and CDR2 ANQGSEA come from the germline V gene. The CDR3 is CSVEAQEPYGYTF. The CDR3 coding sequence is TGCAGCGTTGAAGCGCAGGAACCCTATGGCTACACCTTC.

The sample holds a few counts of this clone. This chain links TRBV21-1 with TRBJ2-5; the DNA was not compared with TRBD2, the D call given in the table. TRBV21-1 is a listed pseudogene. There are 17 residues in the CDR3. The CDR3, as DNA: TGTGCCAGCAGCAGAATCCTGGCTAGCGGGTGCCAAGAGACCCAGTACTTC. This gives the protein CASSRILASGCQETQYF.

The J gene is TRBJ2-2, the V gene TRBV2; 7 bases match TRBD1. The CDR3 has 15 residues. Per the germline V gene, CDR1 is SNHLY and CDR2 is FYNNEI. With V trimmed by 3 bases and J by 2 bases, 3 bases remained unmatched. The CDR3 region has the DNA TGTGCCAGCAGTGAGGGGACAGTCAACACCGGGGAGCTGTTTTTT. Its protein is CASSEGTVNTGELFF.

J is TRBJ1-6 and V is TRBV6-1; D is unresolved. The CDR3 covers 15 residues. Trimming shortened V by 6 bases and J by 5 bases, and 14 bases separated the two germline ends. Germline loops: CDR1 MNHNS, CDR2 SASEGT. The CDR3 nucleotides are TGTGCCAGCAGCCTAGAGGGATGGAATAATTCACCCCTCCACTTT. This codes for CASSLEGWNNSPLHF.

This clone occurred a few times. In DNA form, the CDR3 reads TGTGCCAGCAGTGAATATACAGGGGGTGGCGGCTACACCTTC. Its protein is CASSEYTGGGGYTF. The chain employs TRBV6-1 and TRBJ1-2; 8 nucleotides agree with TRBD1. Unmatched junction bases numbered 7, after V lost 2 bases and J lost 8 bases. Germline assignment: CDR1 MNHNS and CDR2 SASEGT. This CDR3 spans 14 amino acids.

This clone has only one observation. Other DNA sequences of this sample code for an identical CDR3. In DNA, the CDR3 is TGTGCCAGCAGCGTGGGGACTAGCGGATCACAAGAGACCCAGTACTTC. Encoded protein: CASSVGTSGSQETQYF. The J gene is TRBJ2-5, the V gene TRBV9, with 11 bases aligning to TRBD2. CDR1 is SGDLS, CDR2 YYNGEE, per germline. CDR3 size: 16 residues. Trimming removed 2 bases from V and 2 bases from J; junction bases left unmatched: 5.

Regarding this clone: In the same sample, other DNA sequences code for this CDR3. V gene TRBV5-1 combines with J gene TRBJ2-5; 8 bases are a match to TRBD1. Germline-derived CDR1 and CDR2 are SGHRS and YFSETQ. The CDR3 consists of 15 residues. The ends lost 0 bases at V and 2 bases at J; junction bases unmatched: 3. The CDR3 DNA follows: TGCGCCAGCAGCTTGGCCGGGACAGGACAAGAGACCCAGTACTTC. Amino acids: CASSLAGTGQETQYF.

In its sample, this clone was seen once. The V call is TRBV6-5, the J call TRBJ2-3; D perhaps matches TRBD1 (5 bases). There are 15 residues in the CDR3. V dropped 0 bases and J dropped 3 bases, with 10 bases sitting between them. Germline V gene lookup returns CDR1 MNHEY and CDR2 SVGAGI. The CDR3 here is CASSYSRGMTDTQYF. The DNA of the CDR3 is TGTGCCAGCAGTTACTCAAGGGGAATGACAGATACGCAGTATTTT.

CDR3 loop: CASSLVGTAPYEQYF. CDR3 in DNA: TGCGCCAGCAGCTTGGTCGGTACAGCCCCCTACGAGCAGTACTTC. The chain recombines TRBV5-1 with TRBJ2-7; no clear D gene. Germline-derived CDR1 and CDR2 are SGHRS and YFSETQ. The ends were cut back, 0 bases at V and 2 bases at J, with 12 bases in the middle. The CDR3 has 15 amino acids.

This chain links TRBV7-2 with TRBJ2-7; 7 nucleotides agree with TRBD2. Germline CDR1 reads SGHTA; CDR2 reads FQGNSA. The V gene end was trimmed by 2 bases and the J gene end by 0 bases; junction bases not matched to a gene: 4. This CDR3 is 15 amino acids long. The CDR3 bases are TGTGCCAGCAGCTTAATAGCTAGCGGCTCCTACGAGCAGTACTTC. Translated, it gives CASSLIASGSYEQYF.

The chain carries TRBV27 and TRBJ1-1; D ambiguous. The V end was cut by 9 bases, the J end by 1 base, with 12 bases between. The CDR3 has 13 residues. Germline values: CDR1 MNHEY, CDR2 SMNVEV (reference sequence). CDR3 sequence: CASKTARNTEAFF. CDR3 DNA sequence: TGTGCCAGTAAAACAGCACGGAACACTGAAGCTTTCTTT.

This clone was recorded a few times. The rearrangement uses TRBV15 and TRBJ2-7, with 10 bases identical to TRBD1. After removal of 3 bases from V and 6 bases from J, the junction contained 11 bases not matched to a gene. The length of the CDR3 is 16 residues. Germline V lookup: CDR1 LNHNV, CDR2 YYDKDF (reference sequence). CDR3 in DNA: TGTGCCACCAGCAGTGTCCCGGGACAGGGGACAGGCGAGCAGTACTTC. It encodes CATSSVPGQGTGEQYF. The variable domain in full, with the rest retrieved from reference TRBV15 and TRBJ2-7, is DAMVIQNPRYQVTQFGKPVTLSCSQTLNHNVMYWYQQKSSQAPKLLFHYYDKDFNNEADTPDNFQSRRPNTSFCFLDIRSPGLGDTAMYLCATSSVPGQGTGEQYFGPGTRLTVT.